The 16 T cell receptor beta chains presented below share a single source sample, sequenced in a study of T cell clusters in autoimmune cytopenias. Each sample's input was about 250 ng genomic DNA, roughly 40,000 genome equivalents. One tube held mixed TRB-A and TRB-B primer pools for touch-down PCR. TCRdb re-called the multiplex PCR reads; every CDR3 protein appears as one record, without DNA. The sample table sets out under 8,500 distinct CDR3 sequences. These data are also associated with another study on T cell repertoires in aging, cancer and after chemotherapy.

Source material: peripheral blood. The origin of the receptors is a human donor in good health.

The rearrangement joins TRBV6-1 to TRBJ2-2; checking the TCRdb D call of TRBD2 is not possible without DNA. Germline CDR1 reads MNHNS; CDR2 reads SASEGT. This CDR3 is built from 18 residues. Here the CDR3 reads CASSTSYGRGRSTGELFF.

This sequence joins TRBV5-1 and TRBJ2-5. The CDR3 sequence is 12 residues long. Looked up from germline, CDR1 is SGHRS and CDR2 is YFSETQ. The CDR3 spells CASRPGQETQYF.

This clonotype ranks as medium-sized (0.01 to 0.1%) in terms of frequency. The rearrangement joins TRBV12-3 or TRBV12-4 to TRBJ2-7; no DNA is available, so the TRBD1 call from TCRdb remains unchecked. The CDR3 totals 13 residues. The CDR3 sequence: CASSLSRQGAANF.

This clonotype is labeled medium-sized based on frequency. The CDR3 reads CAWSTGHNEQFF. This chain links TRBV30 with TRBJ2-1; the D gene TCRdb calls, TRBD1, cannot be checked with no DNA. Germline values: CDR1 GTSNPN, CDR2 SVGIG (reference sequence). The CDR3 totals 12 residues. The full variable domain, completed using reference TRBV30 and TRBJ2-1, is SQTIHQWPATLVQPVGSPLSLECTVEGTSNPNLYWYRQAAGRGLQLLFYSVGIGQISSEVPQNLSASRPQDRQFILSSKKLLLSDSGFYLCAWSTGHNEQFFGPGTRLTVL.

The chain links TRBV5-4 to TRBJ2-3; TCRdb outputs TRBD2, but without DNA this stays unchecked. The CDR3 contains 17 residues. The germline CDR1 and CDR2 sequences are SGHNT and YYREEE (reference sequence). CDR3 region: CASGGAGGPNSADTQYF.

According to its frequency, this clonotype is medium-sized. The genes are TRBV29-1 and TRBJ1-3; TCRdb names TRBD1, which stays unverified in the absence of DNA. Germline CDR1 is SQVTM and CDR2 is ANQGSEA. The CDR3 is 13 amino acids. The CDR3 spells CSAEGQNGNTIYF. Combining the CDR3 with reference TRBV29-1 and TRBJ1-3 gives the whole variable domain SAVISQKPSRDICQRGTSLTIQCQVDSQVTMMFWYRQQPGQSLTLIATANQGSEATYESGFVIDKFPISRPNLTFSTLTVSNMSPEDSSIYLCSAEGQNGNTIYFGEGSWLTVV.

The rearrangement joins TRBV19 to TRBJ2-1; TCRdb reports TRBD2, a call that lacks DNA to check it against. CDR1 and CDR2 (germline): LNHDA, SQIVND (reference sequence). The CDR3 spans 13 residues. CDR3 loop: CASKRGRDNEQFF.

V usage is TRBV6-5 and J usage is TRBJ1-2; checking the TCRdb D call of TRBD1 is not possible without DNA. Germline V lookup: CDR1 MNHEY, CDR2 SVGAGI. The CDR3 spans 14 residues. CDR3 region: CATSRDTTNYGYTF.

J is TRBJ1-1 and V is TRBV30. This CDR3 spans 11 amino acids. Germline V CDR1 and CDR2: GTSNPN, SVGIG (reference sequence). CDR3: CAWSVASRAFF.

The genes are TRBV30 and TRBJ2-4; no DNA is available, so the TRBD1 call from TCRdb remains unchecked. CDR1 is GTSNPN, CDR2 SVGIG, per germline (reference sequence). The CDR3 runs to 19 residues. The CDR3 spells CAWSLPGQGVLRAKNIQYF.

This clonotype ranks as medium-sized in terms of frequency. CDR3 amino acids: CSVSGQGGFDEKLFF. The chain is built from TRBV29-1 and TRBJ1-4; the D call of TRBD1 rests on TCRdb alone, since no DNA is present to check it. The CDR3 runs to 15 residues. The germline CDR1 and CDR2 sequences are SQVTM and ANQGSEA. Complete variable domain (other parts from reference TRBV29-1 and TRBJ1-4): SAVISQKPSRDICQRGTSLTIQCQVDSQVTMMFWYRQQPGQSLTLIATANQGSEATYESGFVIDKFPISRPNLTFSTLTVSNMSPEDSSIYLCSVSGQGGFDEKLFFGSGTQLSVL.

The gene calls are TRBV7-9 and TRBJ2-7; no DNA is available, so the TRBD2 call from TCRdb remains unchecked. The germline V gene has CDR1 SEHNR and CDR2 FQNEAQ (reference sequence). The CDR3 sequence is 15 residues long. CDR3 sequence reads: CASSLARLAGVEQYF.

This clonotype is identified as medium-sized (0.01 to 0.1%) from frequency. The V gene is TRBV6-5, the J gene TRBJ2-7; TCRdb designates TRBD1, a call that cannot be tested without DNA. Germline loops: CDR1 MNHEY, CDR2 SVGAGI. The CDR3 covers 13 residues. The CDR3 spells CASSRQGFHEQYF.

The J gene is TRBJ2-7, the V gene TRBV18; the TCRdb call, TRBD2, lacks DNA for checking. The CDR3 is 16 residues long. Per germline, CDR1 KGHSH and CDR2 LQKENI. CDR3 amino acids: CASSPTVPSGPWEQYF.

This clonotype is identified as medium-sized from frequency. The chain employs TRBV19 and TRBJ2-3; the TCRdb D gene call, TRBD1, has no DNA to confirm it. Germline assignment: CDR1 LNHDA and CDR2 SQIVND (reference sequence). This CDR3 region has 13 residues. This chain's CDR3 is CASSGTRTDTQYF.

The genes are TRBV6-6 and TRBJ2-1; the D call from TCRdb, TRBD1, cannot be confirmed without DNA. From germline, CDR1 is MNHNY and CDR2 SVGAGI (reference sequence). The CDR3 runs to 14 residues. This chain's CDR3 is CASSSRGGSGEQFF.